This T cell receptor beta chain stems from a study of blood T cell repertoires in COVID-19. In the original analysis: Amplification of reference gene primers was used by the study to estimate nucleated cell counts. The repertoire was sequenced with immunoSEQ multiplex PCR; TCRdb's copy has only in-frame clones and lacks some. The V and J calls and the clone size are those of that table, but D and trimming were determined from the DNA. Of around 150,000 clones listed, roughly 84% were seen once; the top ten hold 7% to 9.5%. Seattle participants joined during active infection and were tracked over time. Between the trimmed V and J ends, which lost 3 bases and 6 bases, there was a span of 15 bases. From germline, CDR1 is LGHDT and CDR2 YNNKEL (reference sequence). The CDR3 is 14 residues long.

The chain has TRBV3-1 (or the pseudogene TRBV3-2) and TRBJ2-7, with D possibly TRBD1 on 6 matching bases. Sequencing input: peripheral blood. This sequence originates from a man aged 25 to 45 with COVID-19, enrolled during active disease. The CDR3 DNA is TGTGCCAGCAGCCAGAATCAGGGGTCGGTCGAGCAGTACTTC. It is translated as CASSQNQGSVEQYF.